A selection of T cell receptor beta chains follows, all from one sample in a study of neoadjuvant anti-PD-1 for oral cavity cancer. Using immunoSEQ multiplex PCR, the repertoire was profiled, and TCRdb retains in-frame clones only, with some absent. The table has approximately 17,000 clones, under 75% seen once. Sequenced here: PBMCs, sampled before nivolumab (anti-PD-1) treatment. The source is a person aged 35 to 85 with oral cavity squamous cell carcinoma. The CDR3 runs from the conserved cysteine through the conserved F or W. Each record gives: D gene, J gene, V gene, clone size, CDR3 protein, CDR3 DNA. D genes are given only for firm matches. The size entry is marked missing in some rows and otherwise reads once, few, many or a size class.

>.|TRBJ2-2|TRBV28|.
CASSGRRGQTGELFF
TGTGCCAGCAGTGGAAGGCGGGGGCAAACCGGGGAGCTGTTTTTT
>.|TRBJ2-6|TRBV6-5|.
CASRRGPNVLTF
TGTGCCAGCAGACGAGGGCCCAACGTCCTGACTTTC
>TRBD2|TRBJ2-1|TRBV6-1|medium-sized
CASSEGGGSYNEQFF
TGTGCCAGCAGTGAAGGTGGCGGGAGTTACAATGAGCAGTTCTTC
>.|TRBJ2-1|TRBV7-9|.
CASSLVQAVSYNEQFF
TGTGCCAGCAGCTTAGTACAGGCTGTTTCCTACAATGAGCAGTTCTTC
>.|TRBJ1-1|TRBV9|.
CASSVSQLGTEAFF
TGTGCCAGCAGCGTATCGCAGTTGGGCACTGAAGCTTTCTTT
>.|TRBJ1-4|TRBV30|.
CAWSTSRSKLFF
TGTGCCTGGAGTACCTCTCGATCAAAACTGTTTTTT
>.|TRBJ2-7|TRBV5-1|.
CASSPLAAYEQYF
TGCGCCAGCAGCCCTTTAGCTGCCTACGAGCAGTACTTC
>TRBD2|TRBJ2-1|TRBV25-1|few
CASSARTSGYNEQFF
TGTGCCAGCAGTGCCCGGACTAGCGGTTACAATGAGCAGTTCTTC
>TRBD2|TRBJ2-7|TRBV7-9|.
CASSPDWGREATAKQYF
TGTGCCAGCAGCCCCGATTGGGGGCGGGAGGCCACAGCCAAGCAGTACTTC
>.|TRBJ2-2|TRBV19|few
CASRAGNGELFF
TGTGCCAGTAGGGCGGGGAACGGGGAGCTGTTTTTT
>.|TRBJ2-7|TRBV6-5|.
CASSQTGGSYEQYF
TGTGCCAGCAGCCAAACAGGCGGCTCCTACGAGCAGTACTTC
>.|TRBJ2-7|TRBV6-5|.
CASSLQGGEQYF
TGTGCCAGCAGTCTACAGGGTGGGGAGCAGTACTTC
>.|TRBJ2-5|TRBV19|.
CASSIQSGTQETQYF
TGTGCCAGTAGTATACAGTCCGGGACACAAGAGACCCAGTACTTC
>.|TRBJ2-5|TRBV6-6|.
CATKGPGLIGGTQYF
TGTGCCACCAAAGGACCGGGACTAATAGGGGGGACCCAGTACTTC
>TRBD2|TRBJ2-2|TRBV25-1|.
CASGRTSGFPGELFF
TGTGCCAGCGGCCGGACTAGCGGGTTCCCCGGGGAGCTGTTTTTT
>.|TRBJ2-7|TRBV9|.
CASSVAPDSGREQYF
TGTGCCAGCAGCGTAGCCCCCGATAGCGGTCGGGAGCAGTACTTC
>TRBD2|TRBJ2-1|TRBV9|.
CASSDAGGPNDNEQFF
TGTGCCAGCAGCGATGCGGGAGGGCCGAATGACAATGAGCAGTTCTTC
>.|TRBJ2-1|TRBV6-5|.
CASSYGPPPYNEQFF
TGTGCCAGCAGTTACGGCCCACCACCCTACAATGAGCAGTTCTTC
>TRBD2|TRBJ2-2|TRBV18|.
CASSPPQAGVVGELFF
TGTGCCAGCTCACCTCCCCAGGCGGGAGTGGTCGGGGAGCTGTTTTTT
>TRBD2|TRBJ2-2|TRBV19|.
CASSEGTSGSLGELFF
TGTGCCAGTAGTGAGGGGACTAGCGGGAGTCTCGGGGAGCTGTTTTTT
>.|TRBJ1-2|TRBV2|few
CASSEAGNLYGYTF
TGTGCCAGCAGTGAAGCGGGGAACCTCTATGGCTACACCTTC
>TRBD2|TRBJ2-1|TRBV6-5|.
CASSRLAGGPDEQFF
TGTGCCAGCAGCCGACTAGCGGGAGGGCCCGATGAGCAGTTCTTC
>.|TRBJ2-2|TRBV2|few
CASSEGQAGMGRTGELFF
TGTGCCAGCAGTGAGGGGCAGGCGGGTATGGGCCGCACCGGGGAGCTGTTTTTT
>TRBD1|TRBJ2-2|TRBV29-1|few
CSVGGTGRTGELFF
TGCAGCGTTGGGGGGACAGGGCGTACCGGGGAGCTGTTTTTT
>.|TRBJ1-2|TRBV25-1|few
CASSELLGGYGYTF
TGTGCCAGCAGTGAATTGTTGGGGGGATATGGCTACACCTTC
>.|TRBJ2-6|TRBV27|.
CASSLSPGLHSGANVLTF
TGTGCCAGCAGTTTATCCCCGGGACTTCACTCTGGGGCCAACGTCCTGACTTTC
>TRBD1|TRBJ1-4|TRBV2|.
CASRSGQAINEKLFF
TGTGCCAGCAGGTCCGGACAGGCAATTAATGAAAAACTGTTTTTT
>.|TRBJ1-3|TRBV29-1|.
CSVDATVSGNTIYF
TGCAGCGTTGACGCGACAGTCTCCGGAAACACCATATATTTT
>.|TRBJ2-2|TRBV11-3|once
CASSPDRGNTGELFF
TGTGCCAGCAGCCCGGATAGAGGGAACACCGGGGAGCTGTTTTTT
>.|TRBJ2-1|TRBV7-3|.
CASSLRQSSYNEQFF
TGTGCCAGCAGCTTAAGGCAGAGCTCCTACAATGAGCAGTTCTTC
>.|TRBJ2-2|TRBV29-1|.
CSVGTLNTGELFF
TGCAGCGTTGGGACTCTTAACACCGGGGAGCTGTTTTTT
>TRBD2|TRBJ2-1|TRBV2|few
CASTRLAGDLNEQFF
TGTGCCAGCACGAGACTAGCGGGAGATCTCAATGAGCAGTTCTTC
>TRBD1|TRBJ1-1|TRBV6-6|.
CASSYNSGGRTEAFF
TGTGCCAGCAGTTACAATTCAGGGGGGCGTACTGAAGCTTTCTTT
>.|TRBJ2-3|TRBV19|few
CASSITRGRTDTQYF
TGTGCCAGTAGTATAACTCGTGGGAGGACAGATACGCAGTATTTT
>.|TRBJ2-2|TRBV9|.
CASSGLENTGELFF
TGTGCCAGCAGCGGTTTAGAGAACACCGGGGAGCTGTTTTTT
>TRBD2|TRBJ2-3|TRBV5-4|.
CASSSGLAESTDTQYF
TGTGCCAGCAGCTCGGGACTAGCGGAGAGCACAGATACGCAGTATTTT
>TRBD2|TRBJ2-1|TRBV10-2|once
CASTRTSGINEQFF
TGCGCCAGCACCAGGACTAGCGGGATTAATGAGCAGTTCTTC
>.|TRBJ2-6|TRBV4-2|few
CASSQVGVGGSISGANVLTF
TGTGCCAGCAGCCAAGTTGGGGTTGGAGGGAGTATCTCTGGGGCCAACGTCCTGACTTTC
>TRBD1|TRBJ1-1|TRBV6-6|.
CASRQPSGQLQAFF
TGTGCCAGCAGGCAACCGTCGGGACAGTTGCAAGCTTTCTTT
>.|TRBJ2-3|TRBV6-1|.
CASSLNRDTQYF
TGTGCCAGCAGCCTGAACAGAGATACGCAGTATTTT
>TRBD2|TRBJ2-3|TRBV5-1|.
CASSLPLAGNTDTQYF
TGCGCCAGCAGCTTGCCACTAGCGGGGAACACAGATACGCAGTATTTT
>.|TRBJ1-3|TRBV5-6|.
CASSVTGTSGNTIYF
TGTGCCAGCAGCGTAACAGGGACCTCTGGAAACACCATATATTTT
>TRBD1|TRBJ1-2|TRBV6-5|.
CASSYSVRGAYGYTF
TGTGCCAGCAGTTACTCCGTCAGGGGGGCCTATGGCTACACCTTC
>TRBD1|TRBJ2-5|TRBV7-3|few
CASSSDRGQTQYF
TGTGCCAGCAGCTCGGACAGGGGGCAGACCCAGTACTTC
>.|TRBJ1-1|TRBV28|.
CASSPLGRMDTEAFF
TGTGCCAGCAGTCCCCTAGGACGCATGGACACTGAAGCTTTCTTT
>.|TRBJ2-3|TRBV5-6|few
CASSTPRPASTDTQYF
TGTGCCAGCAGCACCCCCCGCCCAGCATCCACAGATACGCAGTATTTT
>TRBD2|TRBJ2-7|TRBV5-1|few
CASSLGQGGYEQYF
TGCGCCAGCAGCTTGGGGCAGGGAGGGTACGAGCAGTACTTC
>.|TRBJ2-3|TRBV11-2|.
CASSPAAGPDTQYF
TGTGCCAGCAGCCCGGCTGCGGGCCCAGATACGCAGTATTTT
>.|TRBJ2-2|TRBV6-6|.
CASSYERWNGGELFF
TGTGCCAGCAGTTACGAGCGTTGGAATGGCGGGGAGCTGTTTTTT
>TRBD1|TRBJ2-7|TRBV5-1|.
CASSLAMGQGPGEQYF
TGCGCCAGCAGCTTGGCGATGGGACAGGGCCCGGGGGAGCAGTACTTC
>.|TRBJ1-5|TRBV7-9|once
CASSPRGAYQPQHF
TGTGCCAGCAGCCCAAGGGGGGCCTATCAGCCCCAGCATTTT
>.|TRBJ2-2|TRBV11-2|.
CASSLAAVTGELFF
TGTGCCAGCAGCTTAGCGGCAGTCACCGGGGAGCTGTTTTTT
>.|TRBJ1-1|TRBV7-9|few
CASSLGTPNTEAFF
TGTGCCAGCAGCTTGGGGACCCCGAACACTGAAGCTTTCTTT
>.|TRBJ2-2|TRBV11-2|.
CASSLQGGRDTGELFF
TGTGCCAGCAGCTTACAGGGGGGGCGCGACACCGGGGAGCTGTTTTTT
>.|TRBJ1-5|TRBV9|.
CASSVAPLEPQHF
TGTGCCAGCAGCGTAGCCCCCTTGGAGCCCCAGCATTTT
>TRBD1|TRBJ2-1|TRBV6-5|.
CASSLWDRINEQFF
TGTGCCAGCAGTCTCTGGGACAGGATAAATGAGCAGTTCTTC
>TRBD1|TRBJ2-7|TRBV7-9|.
CASSPLNRDRAHYEQYF
TGTGCCAGCAGCCCGCTGAACCGGGACAGGGCCCACTACGAGCAGTACTTC
>.|TRBJ1-5|TRBV4-1|.
CASSQVTANQPQHF
TGCGCCAGCAGCCAAGTAACAGCTAATCAGCCCCAGCATTTT
>TRBD1|TRBJ2-7|TRBV7-8|.
CASSRTGTGDYEQYF
TGTGCCAGCAGCCGAACCGGGACAGGGGACTACGAGCAGTACTTC